Listed below are T cell receptor beta chains from one sample, sequenced in a study of T cells in Graves' hyperthyroidism and ophthalmopathy. TCRdb re-derived calls from the multiplex PCR reads in MiXCR, one entry per CDR3 protein. The sample has approximately 250,000 distinct CDR3 sequences; 24% are singletons. The sequenced material came from blood. These TCRs come from a woman aged 35 to 49 with Graves' ophthalmopathy. Both conserved end residues are part of each CDR3.

j_call v_call cdr3_aa
TRBJ2-7 TRBV12-3/TRBV12-4 CASSFQGGYEQYF
TRBJ1-5 TRBV5-1 CASSLTGENQPQHF
TRBJ1-2 TRBV27 CASSPDTGYGYTF
TRBJ2-5 TRBV4-2 CASSRQTDLETQYF
TRBJ2-4 TRBV28 CASSPGLAGEAYKNIQYF
TRBJ1-5 TRBV20-1 CSASKGTGYQPQHF
TRBJ2-7 TRBV28 CASSLGLASSYEQYF
TRBJ2-2 TRBV5-1 CASSLGQGNTGELFF
TRBJ1-1 TRBV12-3/TRBV12-4 CASSPTGSEAFF
TRBJ2-2 TRBV2 CASSAPTGELFF
TRBJ1-1 TRBV12-3/TRBV12-4 CASSDPGQGKAFF
TRBJ1-1 TRBV29-1 CSVSSTSNTEAFF
TRBJ2-5 TRBV6-5 CASSYSGTATFQETQYF
TRBJ2-7 TRBV20-1 CSAKRTSGSSYEQYF
TRBJ1-1 TRBV6-1 CASSTMPALNTEAFF
TRBJ1-2 TRBV7-9 CASSFPPESYGYTF
TRBJ1-5 TRBV7-9 CASSSGGARQPQHF
TRBJ2-2 TRBV6-4 CASRRNPGLANTGELFF
TRBJ1-5 TRBV24-1 CATSDWGGSNQPQHF